Following are 7 T cell receptor beta chains from one sample sequenced in a study of cytomegalovirus exposure and HLA in healthy donors. Sequencing was performed with immunoSEQ multiplex PCR; in TCRdb, only in-frame clones are kept and a portion is missing. The table lists around 69,000 clones, over 95% of them singletons. Sequencing was performed on PBMCs. These receptors were collected from a woman between 18 and 30 years old in good health and CMV-seropositive.

The chain joins TRBV27 to TRBJ2-7; 11 positions agree with TRBD2. After removal of 5 bases from V and 2 bases from J, the junction contained 8 bases not matched to a gene. Per germline, CDR1 MNHEY and CDR2 SMNVEV (reference sequence). CDR3 length: 16 amino acids. For the CDR3, the DNA is TGTGCCAGCAGTCCCCGACTAGCGGGGTTAGCCTACGAGCAGTACTTC. Protein sequence: CASSPRLAGLAYEQYF.

This sequence joins TRBV29-1 and TRBJ2-4; D is perhaps TRBD1 (6 bases). Trimming left V 6 bases short and J 1 base short, with 16 bases between. Germline CDR1 SQVTM, CDR2 ANQGSEA. The CDR3 extends over 15 amino acids. CDR3 in DNA: TGCAGCGTATCTATACAGGGAACGGCCAAAAACATTCAGTACTTC. It codes for CSVSIQGTAKNIQYF.

V gene TRBV27 combines with J gene TRBJ2-4, with D perhaps TRBD1 (5 bases). Trimming shortened V by 3 bases and J by 8 bases, and 14 bases separated the two germline ends. Germline V gene lookup returns CDR1 MNHEY and CDR2 SMNVEV (reference sequence). CDR3 size: 14 residues. The CDR3 nucleotides read TGTGCCAGCAGTTTCGCAGGGTTAGGGGACATTCAGTACTTC. It yields the protein CASSFAGLGDIQYF.

The chain employs TRBV19 and TRBJ2-7; perhaps TRBD1 as D (5 bases). The CDR3 consists of 13 residues. In germline, CDR1 is LNHDA, CDR2 SQIVND (reference sequence). With 5 bases removed from V and 6 bases from J, the gap between germline ends came to 14 bases. For the CDR3, the DNA is TGTGCCAGTAGTCCCCGGACACGAACCGAGCAGTACTTC. Its protein product is CASSPRTRTEQYF.

The gene calls are TRBV5-1 and TRBJ2-3; D remains unclear. Germline V gene lookup returns CDR1 SGHRS and CDR2 YFSETQ. This CDR3 contains 12 residues. Trimming pared 4 bases from V and 4 bases from J, leaving 7 bases between. DNA of the CDR3: TGCGCCAGCAGCAGGAGTGCAGATACGCAGTATTTT. It encodes CASSRSADTQYF.

This rearrangement joins TRBV4-3 to TRBJ2-1; 8 bases align to TRBD2. The germline V gene encodes CDR1 LGHNA and CDR2 YSLEER. The V and J ends lost 0 bases and 4 bases, in that order; junction bases with no gene match: 5. This CDR3 contains 16 residues. In DNA form, the CDR3 reads TGCGCCAGCAGCCAAGATTGGGGACTAGGGTACAATGAGCAGTTCTTC. Amino acid sequence: CASSQDWGLGYNEQFF.

V is TRBV19 and J is TRBJ2-1, with D possibly matching TRBD2 (6 bases). The V gene's germline CDR1 is LNHDA and CDR2 SQIVND (reference sequence). The CDR3 spans 15 residues. Between the trimmed V and J ends, which lost 7 bases and 7 bases, there was a span of 20 bases. CDR3 nucleotides: TGTGCCAGTAAGGATTTTAGACTAGTAGATAATGAGCAGTTCTTC. This sequence encodes CASKDFRLVDNEQFF.